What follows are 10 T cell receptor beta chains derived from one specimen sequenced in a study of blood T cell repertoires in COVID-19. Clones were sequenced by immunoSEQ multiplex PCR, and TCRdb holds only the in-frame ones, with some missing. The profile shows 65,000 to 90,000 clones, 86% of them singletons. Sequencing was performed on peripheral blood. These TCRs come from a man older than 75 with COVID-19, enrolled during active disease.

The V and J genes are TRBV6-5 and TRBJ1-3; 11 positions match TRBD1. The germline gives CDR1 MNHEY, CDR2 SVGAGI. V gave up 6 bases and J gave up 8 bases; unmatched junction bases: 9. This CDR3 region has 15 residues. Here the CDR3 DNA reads TGTGCCAGCAGCGGTTATGGGACAGGGGGTCACACCATATATTTT. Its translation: CASSGYGTGGHTIYF.

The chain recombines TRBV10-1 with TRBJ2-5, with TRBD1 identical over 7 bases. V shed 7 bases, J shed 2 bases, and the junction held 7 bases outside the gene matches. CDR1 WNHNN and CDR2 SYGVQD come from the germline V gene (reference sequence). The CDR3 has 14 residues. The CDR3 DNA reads TGCGCCAGCACCCGCGGACAGGAACAAGAGACCCAGTACTTC. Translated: CASTRGQEQETQYF.

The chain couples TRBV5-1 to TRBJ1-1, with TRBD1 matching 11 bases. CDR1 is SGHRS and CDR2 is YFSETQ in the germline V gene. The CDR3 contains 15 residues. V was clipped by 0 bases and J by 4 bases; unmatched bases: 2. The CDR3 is CASSLEGTGGTEAFF. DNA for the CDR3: TGCGCCAGCAGCTTGGAGGGGACAGGGGGCACTGAAGCTTTCTTT.

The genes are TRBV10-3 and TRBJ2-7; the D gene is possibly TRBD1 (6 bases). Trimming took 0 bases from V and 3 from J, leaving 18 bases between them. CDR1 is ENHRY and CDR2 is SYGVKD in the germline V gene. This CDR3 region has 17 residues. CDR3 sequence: CAISESNLGQFLYEQYF. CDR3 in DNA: TGTGCCATCAGTGAGTCGAATCTCGGACAGTTCCTCTACGAGCAGTACTTC.

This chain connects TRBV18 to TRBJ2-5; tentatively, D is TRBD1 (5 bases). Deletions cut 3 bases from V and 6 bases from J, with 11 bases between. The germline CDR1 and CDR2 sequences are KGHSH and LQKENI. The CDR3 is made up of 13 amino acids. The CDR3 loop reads CASSPQGPKTQYF. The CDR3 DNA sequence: TGTGCCAGCTCACCGCAGGGCCCCAAGACCCAGTACTTC.

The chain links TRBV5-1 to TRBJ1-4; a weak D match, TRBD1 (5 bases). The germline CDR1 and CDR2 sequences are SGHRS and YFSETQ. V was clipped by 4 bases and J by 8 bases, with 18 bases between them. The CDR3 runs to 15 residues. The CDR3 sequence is CASSRTRATEEKLFF. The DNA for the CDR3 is TGCGCCAGCAGCCGGACACGGGCTACGGAGGAAAAACTGTTTTTT.

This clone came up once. DNA for the CDR3: TGTGCCAGCAGCGCTGGACAGTATGGCTACACCTTC. Translated: CASSAGQYGYTF. V is TRBV7-9 and J is TRBJ1-2; D might be TRBD1 (6 bases). V shed 5 bases and J shed 5 bases, with 9 bases lying between them. The CDR3 consists of 12 residues. Per the germline V gene, CDR1 is SEHNR and CDR2 is FQNEAQ (reference sequence). The whole variable domain, filled in from reference TRBV7-9 and TRBJ1-2, reads DTGVSQNPRHKITKRGQNVTFRCDPISEHNRLYWYRQTLGQGPEFLTYFQNEAQLEKSRLLSDRFSAERPKGSFSTLEIQRTEQGDSAMYLCASSAGQYGYTFGSGTRLTVV.

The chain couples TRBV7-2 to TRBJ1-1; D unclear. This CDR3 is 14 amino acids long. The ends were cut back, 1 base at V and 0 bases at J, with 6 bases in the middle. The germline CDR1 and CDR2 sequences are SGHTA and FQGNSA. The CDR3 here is CASSLEAVNTEAFF. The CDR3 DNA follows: TGTGCCAGCAGCTTAGAGGCGGTGAACACTGAAGCTTTCTTT.

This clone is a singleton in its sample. CDR3 residues: CASSPAGLSTDTQYF. The CDR3 nucleotides are TGTGCCAGCAGTCCCGCGGGGCTAAGCACAGATACGCAGTATTTT. This chain joins TRBV2 and TRBJ2-3; perhaps TRBD2 as D (6 bases). Germline lookup yields CDR1 SNHLY and CDR2 FYNNEI. V lost 5 bases and J 0 bases, leaving 12 bases between the germline ends. CDR3 length: 15 residues.

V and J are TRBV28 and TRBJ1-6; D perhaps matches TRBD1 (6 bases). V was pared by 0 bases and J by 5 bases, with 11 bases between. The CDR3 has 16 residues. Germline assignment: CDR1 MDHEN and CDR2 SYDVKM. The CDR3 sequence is CASSLWGAGDNSPLHF. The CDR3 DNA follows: TGTGCCAGCAGTTTATGGGGGGCAGGGGATAATTCACCCCTCCACTTT.